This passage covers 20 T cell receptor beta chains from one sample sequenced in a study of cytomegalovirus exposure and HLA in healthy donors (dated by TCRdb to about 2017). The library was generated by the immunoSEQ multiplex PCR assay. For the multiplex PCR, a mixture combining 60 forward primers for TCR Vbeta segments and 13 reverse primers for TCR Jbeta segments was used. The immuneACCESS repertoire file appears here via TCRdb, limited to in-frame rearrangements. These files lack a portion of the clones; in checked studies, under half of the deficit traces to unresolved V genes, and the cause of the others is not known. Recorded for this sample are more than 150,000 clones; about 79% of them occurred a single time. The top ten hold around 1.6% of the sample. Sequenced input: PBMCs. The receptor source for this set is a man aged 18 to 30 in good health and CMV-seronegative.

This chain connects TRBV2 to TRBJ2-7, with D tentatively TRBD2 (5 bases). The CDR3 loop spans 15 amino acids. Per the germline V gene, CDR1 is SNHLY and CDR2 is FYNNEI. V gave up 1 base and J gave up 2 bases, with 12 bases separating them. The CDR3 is CASSEGTSPTYEQYF. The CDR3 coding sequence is TGTGCCAGCAGTGAAGGGACTTCACCCACCTACGAGCAGTACTTC. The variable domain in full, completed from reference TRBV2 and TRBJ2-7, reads EPEVTQTPSHQVTQMGQEVILRCVPISNHLYFYWYRQILGQKVEFLVSFYNNEISEKSEIFDDQFSVERPDGSNFTLKIRSTKLEDSAMYFCASSEGTSPTYEQYFGPGTRLTVT.

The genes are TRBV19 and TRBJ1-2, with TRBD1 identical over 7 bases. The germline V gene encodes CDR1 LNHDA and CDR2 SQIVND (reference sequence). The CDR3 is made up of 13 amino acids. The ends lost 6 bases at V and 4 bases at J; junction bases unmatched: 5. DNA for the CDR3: TGTGCCAGTAGACAGGGGCTGGGCTATGGCTACACCTTC. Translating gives CASRQGLGYGYTF.

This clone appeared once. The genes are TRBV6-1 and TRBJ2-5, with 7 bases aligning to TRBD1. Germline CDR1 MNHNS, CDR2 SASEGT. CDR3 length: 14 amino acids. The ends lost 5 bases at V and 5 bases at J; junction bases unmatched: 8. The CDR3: CASSRTGRLETQYF. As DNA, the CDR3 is TGTGCCAGCAGTCGGACAGGAAGGTTGGAGACCCAGTACTTC.

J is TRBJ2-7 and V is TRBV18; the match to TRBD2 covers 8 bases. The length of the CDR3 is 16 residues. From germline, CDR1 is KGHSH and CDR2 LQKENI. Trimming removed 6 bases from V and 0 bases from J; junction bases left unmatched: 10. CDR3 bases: TGTGCCAGCTCTGGAGCGGGAGCTATGGGCTCCTACGAGCAGTACTTC. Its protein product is CASSGAGAMGSYEQYF.

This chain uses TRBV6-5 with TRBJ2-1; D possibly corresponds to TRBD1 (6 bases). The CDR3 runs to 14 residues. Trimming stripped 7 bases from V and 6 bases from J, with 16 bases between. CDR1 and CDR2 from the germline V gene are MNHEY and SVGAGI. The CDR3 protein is CASKLWGPSNEQFF. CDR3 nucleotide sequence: TGTGCCAGCAAGTTATGGGGGCCCTCCAATGAGCAGTTCTTC.

The CDR3: CANTQGPSSSGNTIYF. The CDR3 region has the DNA TGTGCCAATACCCAGGGCCCCAGTTCCTCTGGAAACACCATATATTTT. The chain links TRBV19 to TRBJ1-3, with D possibly being TRBD1 (5 bases). Germline assignment: CDR1 LNHDA and CDR2 SQIVND (reference sequence). Trimming stripped 10 bases from V and 0 bases from J, with 19 bases between. This CDR3 contains 16 residues.

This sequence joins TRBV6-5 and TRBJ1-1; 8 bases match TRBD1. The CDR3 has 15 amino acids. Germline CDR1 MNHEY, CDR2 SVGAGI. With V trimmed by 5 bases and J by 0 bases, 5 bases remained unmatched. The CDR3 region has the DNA TGTGCCAGCAGTCAGACAGGGGCCCTGAACACTGAAGCTTTCTTT. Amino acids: CASSQTGALNTEAFF.

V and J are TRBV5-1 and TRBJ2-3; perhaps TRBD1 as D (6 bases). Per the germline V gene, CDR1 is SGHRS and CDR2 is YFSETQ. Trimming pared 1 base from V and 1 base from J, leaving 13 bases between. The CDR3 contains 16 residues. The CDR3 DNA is TGCGCCAGCAGCTTGACAGGGAGTTGGGGCACAGATACGCAGTATTTT. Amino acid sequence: CASSLTGSWGTDTQYF.

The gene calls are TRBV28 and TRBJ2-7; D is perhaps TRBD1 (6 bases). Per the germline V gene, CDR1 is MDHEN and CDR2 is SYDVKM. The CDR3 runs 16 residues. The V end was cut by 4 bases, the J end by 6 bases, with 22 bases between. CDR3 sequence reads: CASSSPIPAGVGEQYF. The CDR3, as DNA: TGTGCCAGCAGTTCCCCCATCCCGGCAGGGGTGGGCGAGCAGTACTTC.

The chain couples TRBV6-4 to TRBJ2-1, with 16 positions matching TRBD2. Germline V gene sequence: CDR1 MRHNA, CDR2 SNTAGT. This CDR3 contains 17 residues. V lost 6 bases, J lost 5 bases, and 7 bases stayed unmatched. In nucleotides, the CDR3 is TGTGCCAGCAGGGGGACTAGCGGGGGGGGAATGAACAATGAGCAGTTCTTC. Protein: CASRGTSGGGMNNEQFF.

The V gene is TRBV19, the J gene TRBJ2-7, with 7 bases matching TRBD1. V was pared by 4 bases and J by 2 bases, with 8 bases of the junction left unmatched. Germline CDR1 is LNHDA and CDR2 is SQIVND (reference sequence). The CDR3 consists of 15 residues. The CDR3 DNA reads TGTGCCAGTAGTAAGGTCCCCACAGGGGCCTACGAGCAGTACTTC. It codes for CASSKVPTGAYEQYF.

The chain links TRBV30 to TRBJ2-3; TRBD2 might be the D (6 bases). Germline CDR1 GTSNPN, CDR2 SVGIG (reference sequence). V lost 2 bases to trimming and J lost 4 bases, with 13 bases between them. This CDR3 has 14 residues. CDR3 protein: CAWSPKRGSDTQYF. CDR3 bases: TGTGCCTGGAGTCCGAAACGGGGGTCAGATACGCAGTATTTT.

The CDR3 nucleotides are TGTGCCAGCAGTTCGGGACAGGGGAGCAATCAGCCCCAGCATTTT. Its protein product is CASSSGQGSNQPQHF. This chain links TRBV5-4 with TRBJ1-5, with 10 bases aligning to TRBD1. There are 15 residues in the CDR3. CDR1 and CDR2 from the germline V gene are SGHNT and YYREEE (reference sequence). The V and J ends lost 5 bases and 1 base, in that order; junction bases with no gene match: 3.

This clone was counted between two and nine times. CDR3 in DNA: TGTGCCAGCAGCGTAGCTCCGGGACTAGCTATCTACGAGCAGTACTTC. As protein: CASSVAPGLAIYEQYF. The chain combines TRBV9 with TRBJ2-7; 9 bases are a match to TRBD2. Germline V lookup: CDR1 SGDLS, CDR2 YYNGEE. V was pared by 0 bases and J by 3 bases, with 7 bases of the junction left unmatched. The CDR3 contains 16 residues.

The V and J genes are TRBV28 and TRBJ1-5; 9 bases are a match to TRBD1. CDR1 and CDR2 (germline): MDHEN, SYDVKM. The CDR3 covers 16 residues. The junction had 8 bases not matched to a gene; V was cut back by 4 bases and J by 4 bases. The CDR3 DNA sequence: TGTGCCAGCAGTTCAACCCCGGGACAGGGTAATCAGCCCCAGCATTTT. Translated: CASSSTPGQGNQPQHF.

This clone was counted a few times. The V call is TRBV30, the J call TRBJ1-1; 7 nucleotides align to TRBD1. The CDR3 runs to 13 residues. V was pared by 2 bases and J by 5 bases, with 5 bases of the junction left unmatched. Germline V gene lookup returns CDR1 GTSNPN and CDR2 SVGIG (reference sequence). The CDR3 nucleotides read TGTGCCTGGAGTTCGACAGGGCGTACTGAAGCTTTCTTT. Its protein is CAWSSTGRTEAFF.

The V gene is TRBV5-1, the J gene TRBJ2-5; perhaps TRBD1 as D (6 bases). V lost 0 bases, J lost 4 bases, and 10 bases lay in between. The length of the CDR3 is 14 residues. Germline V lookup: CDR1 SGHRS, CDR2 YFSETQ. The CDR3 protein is CASSLVSGVETQYF. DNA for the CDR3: TGCGCCAGCAGCTTGGTGTCAGGGGTAGAGACCCAGTACTTC.

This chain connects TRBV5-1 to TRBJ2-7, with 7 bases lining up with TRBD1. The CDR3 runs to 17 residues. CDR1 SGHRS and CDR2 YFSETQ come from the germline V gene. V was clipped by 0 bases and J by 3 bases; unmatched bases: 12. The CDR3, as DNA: TGCGCCAGCAGCTTGGTAGGTCGGGCAGGGGGTTACTACGAGCAGTACTTC. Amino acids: CASSLVGRAGGYYEQYF.

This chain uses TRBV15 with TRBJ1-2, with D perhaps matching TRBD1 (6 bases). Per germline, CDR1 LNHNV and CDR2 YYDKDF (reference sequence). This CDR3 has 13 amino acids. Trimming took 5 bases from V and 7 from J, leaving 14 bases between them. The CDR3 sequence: CATSPRGARGYTF. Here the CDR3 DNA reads TGTGCCACCAGCCCCCGGGGGGCGCGTGGCTACACCTTC. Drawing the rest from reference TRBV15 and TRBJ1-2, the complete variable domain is DAMVIQNPRYQVTQFGKPVTLSCSQTLNHNVMYWYQQKSSQAPKLLFHYYDKDFNNEADTPDNFQSRRPNTSFCFLDIRSPGLGDTAMYLCATSPRGARGYTFGSGTRLTVV.

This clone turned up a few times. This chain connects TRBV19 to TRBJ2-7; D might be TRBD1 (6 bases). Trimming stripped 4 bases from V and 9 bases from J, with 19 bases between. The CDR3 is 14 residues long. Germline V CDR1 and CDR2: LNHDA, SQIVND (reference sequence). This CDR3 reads CASSTPADRLRQYF. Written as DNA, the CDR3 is TGTGCCAGTAGTACCCCGGCCGACAGGCTTCGGCAGTACTTC.